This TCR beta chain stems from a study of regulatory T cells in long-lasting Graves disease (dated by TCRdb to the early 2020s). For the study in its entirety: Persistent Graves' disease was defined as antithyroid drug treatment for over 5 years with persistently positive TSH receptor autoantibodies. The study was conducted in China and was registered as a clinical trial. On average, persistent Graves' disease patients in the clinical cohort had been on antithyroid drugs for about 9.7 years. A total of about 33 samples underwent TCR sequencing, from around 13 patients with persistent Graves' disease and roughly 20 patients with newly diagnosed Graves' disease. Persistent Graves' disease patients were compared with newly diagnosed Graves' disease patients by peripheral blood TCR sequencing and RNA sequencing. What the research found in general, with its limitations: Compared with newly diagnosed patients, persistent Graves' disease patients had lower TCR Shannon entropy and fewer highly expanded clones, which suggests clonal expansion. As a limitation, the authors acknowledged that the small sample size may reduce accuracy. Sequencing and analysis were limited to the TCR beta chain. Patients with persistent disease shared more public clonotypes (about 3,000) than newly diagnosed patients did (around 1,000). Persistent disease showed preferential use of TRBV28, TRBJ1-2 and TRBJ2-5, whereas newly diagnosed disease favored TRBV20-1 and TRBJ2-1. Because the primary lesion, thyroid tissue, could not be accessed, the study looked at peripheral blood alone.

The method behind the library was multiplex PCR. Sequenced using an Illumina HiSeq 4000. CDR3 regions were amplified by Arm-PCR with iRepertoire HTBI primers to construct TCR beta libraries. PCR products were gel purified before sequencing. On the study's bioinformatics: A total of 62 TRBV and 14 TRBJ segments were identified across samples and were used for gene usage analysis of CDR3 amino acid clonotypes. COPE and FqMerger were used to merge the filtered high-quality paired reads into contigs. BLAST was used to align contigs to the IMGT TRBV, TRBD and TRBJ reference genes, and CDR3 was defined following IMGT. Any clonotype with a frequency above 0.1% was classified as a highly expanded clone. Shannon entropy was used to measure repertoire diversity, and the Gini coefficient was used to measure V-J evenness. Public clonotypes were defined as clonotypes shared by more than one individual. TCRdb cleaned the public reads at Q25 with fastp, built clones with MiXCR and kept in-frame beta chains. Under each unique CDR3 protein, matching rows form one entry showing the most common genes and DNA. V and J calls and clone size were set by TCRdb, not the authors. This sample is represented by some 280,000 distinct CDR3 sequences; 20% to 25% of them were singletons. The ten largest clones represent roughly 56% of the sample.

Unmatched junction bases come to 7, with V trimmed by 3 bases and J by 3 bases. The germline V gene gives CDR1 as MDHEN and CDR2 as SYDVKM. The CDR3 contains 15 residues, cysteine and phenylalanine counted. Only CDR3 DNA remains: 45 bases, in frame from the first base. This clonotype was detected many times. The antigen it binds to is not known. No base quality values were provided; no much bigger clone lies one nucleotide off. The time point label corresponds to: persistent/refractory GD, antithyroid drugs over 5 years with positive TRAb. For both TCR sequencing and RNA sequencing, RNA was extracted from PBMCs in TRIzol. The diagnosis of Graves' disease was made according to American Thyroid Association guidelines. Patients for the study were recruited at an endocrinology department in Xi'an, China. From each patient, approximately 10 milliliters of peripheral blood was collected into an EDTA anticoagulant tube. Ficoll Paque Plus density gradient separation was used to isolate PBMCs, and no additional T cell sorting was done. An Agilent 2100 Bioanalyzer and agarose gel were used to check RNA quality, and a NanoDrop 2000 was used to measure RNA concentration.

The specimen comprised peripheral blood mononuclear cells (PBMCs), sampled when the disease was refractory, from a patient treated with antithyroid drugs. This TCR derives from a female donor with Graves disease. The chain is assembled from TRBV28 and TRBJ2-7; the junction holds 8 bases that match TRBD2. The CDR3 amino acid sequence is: CASSFAGGPNYEQYF. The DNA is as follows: TGTGCCAGCAGTTTTGCGGGAGGCCCAAACTACGAGCAGTACTTC.